A single sample is the source of the 15 T cell receptor beta chains below, sequenced in a study of cytomegalovirus exposure and HLA in healthy donors. PCR was performed using 60 Vbeta and 13 Jbeta primers. TCRdb's table, derived via immunoSEQ multiplex PCR, lists solely in-frame clones and lacks some. Of about 110,000 clones listed, 78% are singletons. The source material was PBMCs. Receptor source: a woman between 25 and 40 years old in good health and CMV-seronegative.

The chain links TRBV5-1 to TRBJ1-1; 8 nucleotides agree with TRBD1. From germline, CDR1 is SGHRS and CDR2 YFSETQ. The V segment lost 1 base and the J segment 0 bases; nucleotides outside the gene matches: 14. This CDR3 contains 19 residues. CDR3 sequence (DNA): TGCGCCAGCAGCTTGCGGGGGCCGGGACAGGCCAATATGAACACTGAAGCTTTCTTT. This encodes CASSLRGPGQANMNTEAFF.

The genes are TRBV25-1 and TRBJ2-5; TRBD2 is a possible D gene (6 bases). The germline gives CDR1 MGHDK, CDR2 SYGVNS. Deletions cut 4 bases from V and 6 bases from J, with 18 bases between. The CDR3 is 15 residues long. The CDR3 nucleotides read TGTGCCAGCAGTGGCGGGACTTCCGACGGGAAGACCCAGTACTTC. Translated, it gives CASSGGTSDGKTQYF.

The rearrangement joins TRBV9 to TRBJ2-7, with 7 bases aligning to TRBD2. The germline CDR1 and CDR2 sequences are SGDLS and YYNGEE. The CDR3 length is 15 residues. J lost 5 bases, V lost 0 bases, and 8 bases had no gene match. The CDR3 loop is CASSVASGTTHEQYF. CDR3 sequence (DNA): TGTGCCAGCAGCGTAGCAAGCGGGACGACCCACGAGCAGTACTTC. The variable domain in full, with the rest retrieved from reference TRBV9 and TRBJ2-7, is DSGVTQTPKHLITATGQRVTLRCSPRSGDLSVYWYQQSLDQGLQFLIQYYNGEERAKGNILERFSAQQFPDLHSELNLSSLELGDSALYFCASSVASGTTHEQYFGPGTRLTVT.

The rearrangement joins TRBV11-3 to TRBJ1-3; 9 nucleotides line up with TRBD1. The J segment lost 3 bases and the V segment lost 7 bases, leaving 4 bases of the junction unmatched. The germline CDR1 and CDR2 sequences are SGHNT and YENEEA. The CDR3 covers 14 residues. The CDR3 spells CASKRTGDGNTIYF. The CDR3 nucleotides are TGTGCCAGCAAAAGGACAGGGGATGGAAACACCATATATTTT.

In this sample, this clone turned up once. This chain connects TRBV21-1 to TRBJ2-7; the listed D gene, TRBD1, was not tested against the DNA. TRBV21-1 is a pseudogene. The length of the CDR3 is 13 residues. This CDR3 reads CASRDRVPYEQYF. DNA for the CDR3: TGTGCCAGCCGGGACAGGGTTCCCTACGAGCAGTACTTC.

The chain recombines TRBV30 with TRBJ1-1; the match to TRBD1 covers 8 bases. Germline V CDR1 and CDR2: GTSNPN, SVGIG (reference sequence). V was clipped by 2 bases and J by 4 bases; unmatched bases: 3. This CDR3 is built from 13 residues. The CDR3 reads CAWSTGGLTEAFF. In DNA form, the CDR3 reads TGTGCCTGGAGTACAGGGGGACTCACTGAAGCTTTCTTT.

The chain carries TRBV28 and TRBJ2-5; 10 nucleotides agree with TRBD1. This CDR3 comprises 15 residues. Germline CDR1 MDHEN, CDR2 SYDVKM. V was clipped by 3 bases and J by 5 bases; unmatched bases: 6. CDR3 nucleotides: TGTGCCAGCAGTTTTAGGACAGGGGGAGCGGAGACCCAGTACTTC. Amino acids: CASSFRTGGAETQYF. The whole variable domain, remainder taken from reference TRBV28 and TRBJ2-5, is DVKVTQSSRYLVKRTGEKVFLECVQDMDHENMFWYRQDPGLGLRLIYFSYDVKMKEKGDIPEGYSVSREKKERFSLILESASTNQTSMYLCASSFRTGGAETQYFGPGTRLLVL.

This chain links TRBV28 with TRBJ2-4; 7 positions agree with TRBD2. Germline V gene data show CDR1 as MDHEN and CDR2 as SYDVKM. The CDR3 is made up of 15 amino acids. After removal of 5 bases from V and 0 bases from J, the junction contained 4 bases not matched to a gene. The CDR3 sequence: CASSPLAEAKNIQYF. The CDR3 DNA is TGTGCCAGCAGTCCTCTAGCGGAAGCCAAAAACATTCAGTACTTC.

This clone was seen only a few times. CDR3 region: CASSLTENTEAFF. The CDR3 DNA reads as TGTGCCAGCAGCCTTACAGAGAACACTGAAGCTTTCTTT. This chain uses TRBV2 with TRBJ1-1; D gene uncertain. Germline V gene sequence: CDR1 SNHLY, CDR2 FYNNEI. Trimming took 6 bases from V and 1 from J, leaving 9 bases between them. The length of the CDR3 is 13 residues.

The chain is built from TRBV6-1 and TRBJ1-3; D is ambiguous. The CDR3 is 12 residues long. CDR1 is MNHNS and CDR2 is SASEGT in the germline V gene. V was pared by 8 bases and J by 6 bases, with 11 bases between. CDR3 protein: CASFGSQNTIYF. Here the CDR3 DNA reads TGTGCCAGCTTTGGGAGCCAAAACACCATATATTTT.

This rearrangement joins TRBV7-6 to TRBJ2-7, with 9 bases matching TRBD2. V was clipped by 7 bases and J by 1 base; unmatched bases: 2. CDR1 is SGHVS, CDR2 FNYEAQ, per germline. The CDR3 spans 13 residues. The CDR3 nucleotides are TGTGCCAGCAATGCGGGAGGGTCCTACGAGCAGTACTTC. Encoded protein: CASNAGGSYEQYF.

The rearrangement uses TRBV5-4 and TRBJ2-7, with 13 nucleotides matching TRBD2. V was clipped by 0 bases and J by 6 bases; unmatched bases: 9. Germline assignment: CDR1 SGHNT and CDR2 YYREEE (reference sequence). The CDR3 has 17 residues. Written as DNA, the CDR3 is TGTGCCAGCAGCTTGGCACAGGAGGGACTAGCGGGATTCGAGCAGTACTTC. This translates into CASSLAQEGLAGFEQYF.

The chain is built from TRBV11-3 and TRBJ2-1, with TRBD2 as a possible D gene (6 bases). The length of the CDR3 is 16 residues. CDR1 is SGHNT and CDR2 is YENEEA in the germline V gene. The ends were cut back, 5 bases at V and 4 bases at J, with 18 bases in the middle. The CDR3 spells CASSTWTGASYNEQFF. The CDR3 DNA follows: TGTGCCAGCAGCACGTGGACGGGAGCCAGTTACAATGAGCAGTTCTTC.

V usage is TRBV18 and J usage is TRBJ2-7; perhaps TRBD2 as D (7 bases). Trimming left V 4 bases short and J 5 bases short, with 21 bases between. In germline, CDR1 is KGHSH, CDR2 LQKENI. CDR3 length: 16 amino acids. The CDR3 loop is CASSRTGPGGLNEQYF. The DNA for the CDR3 is TGTGCCAGCTCACGCACCGGGCCGGGGGGCCTCAACGAGCAGTACTTC.

The rearrangement joins TRBV7-2 to TRBJ1-4; D unresolved. V shed 6 bases and J shed 5 bases, with 19 bases lying between them. This CDR3 spans 16 amino acids. CDR1 is SGHTA, CDR2 FQGNSA, per germline. The chain's CDR3 is CASRSRGRKTNEKLFF. For the CDR3, the DNA is TGTGCCAGCAGGAGCAGAGGGCGCAAAACCAATGAAAAACTGTTTTTT.